This T cell receptor (beta chain) was sequenced for a study of neurological immune-mediated disorders. Libraries used 2 million unsorted PBMCs kept frozen in RNAlater. General study results and limits: One related-CDR3 cluster, which may be a signature, held the repertoires of 18 of 34 multiple sclerosis patients after phylogenetic grouping. Neither clinical nor MRI features were associated with the multiple sclerosis repertoire cluster.

This CDR3 is built from 13 residues. V lost 11 bases and J 1 base, leaving 14 bases between the germline ends. Germline CDR1 and CDR2: ENHRY and SYGVKD. This clonotype was seen ten or more times. The antigen is not known. TCRdb recomputed calls from the 5' RACE reads with MiXCR, one row per CDR3 protein. The sample holds about 62,000 distinct CDR3 sequences; roughly 4% are singletons and the top ten take roughly 2%. This sequence joins TRBV10-3 and TRBJ2-5; D gene uncertain. The sample consisted of PBMCs. The sequence was collected from a woman between 45 and 65 years old with multiple sclerosis. The CDR3 sequence is CAGKTELQETQYF. CDR3 nucleotides: TGTGCCGGGAAGACGGAGCTCCAAGAGACCCAGTACTTC.